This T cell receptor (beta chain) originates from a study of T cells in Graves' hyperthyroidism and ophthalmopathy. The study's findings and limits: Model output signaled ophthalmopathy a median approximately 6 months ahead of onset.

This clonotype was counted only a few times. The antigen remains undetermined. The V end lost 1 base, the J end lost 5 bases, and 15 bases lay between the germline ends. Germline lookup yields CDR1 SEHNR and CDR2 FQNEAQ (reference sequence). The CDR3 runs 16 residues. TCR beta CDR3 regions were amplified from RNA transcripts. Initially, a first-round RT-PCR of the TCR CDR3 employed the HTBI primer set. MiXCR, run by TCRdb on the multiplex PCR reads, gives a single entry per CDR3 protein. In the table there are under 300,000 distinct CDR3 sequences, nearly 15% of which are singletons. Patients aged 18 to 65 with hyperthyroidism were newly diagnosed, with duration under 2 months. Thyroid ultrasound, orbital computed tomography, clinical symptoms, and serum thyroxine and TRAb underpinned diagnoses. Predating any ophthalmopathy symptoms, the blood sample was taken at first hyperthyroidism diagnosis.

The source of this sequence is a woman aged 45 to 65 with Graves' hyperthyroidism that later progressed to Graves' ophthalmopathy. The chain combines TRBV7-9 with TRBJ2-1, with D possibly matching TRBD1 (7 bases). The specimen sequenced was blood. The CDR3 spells CASSLVGRGANNEQFF. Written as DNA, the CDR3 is TGTGCCAGCAGCTTAGTAGGCAGGGGGGCCAACAATGAGCAGTTCTTC.